These 28 T cell receptor beta chains were all obtained from the same sample, sequenced in a study of identical twins. A single record per CDR3 protein comes from TCRdb applying MiXCR to the 5' RACE reads. The profile shows 500,000 to 600,000 distinct CDR3 sequences, less than 25% of them singletons. The sample was also linked to a second study, of T cells expressing NK-cell markers.

The sample consisted of CD4+ T cells sorted from blood. These receptors were taken from a young woman in good health.

The rearrangement joins TRBV5-8 to TRBJ1-1, with TRBD1 as a possible D gene (5 bases). CDR1 and CDR2 (germline): SGHTS, YDEGEE. Trimming shortened V by 6 bases and J by 11 bases, and 23 bases separated the two germline ends. The CDR3 runs to 14 residues. As DNA, the CDR3 is TGTGCCAGCACTTCGGACACCATAAGAGGAGTCGCTTTCTTT. Translated: CASTSDTIRGVAFF. Complete variable domain (other parts from reference TRBV5-8 and TRBJ1-1): EAGVTQSPTHLIKTRGQQATLRCSPISGHTSVYWYQQALGLGLQFLLWYDEGEERNRGNFPPRFSGRQFPNYSSELNVNALELEDSALYLCASTSDTIRGVAFFGQGTRLTVV.

The genes are TRBV6-2 or TRBV6-3 and TRBJ2-1; D perhaps matches TRBD1 (6 bases). CDR1 MNHEY and CDR2 SVGEGT come from the germline V gene. Trimming stripped 7 bases from V and 9 bases from J, with 16 bases between. This CDR3 has 13 residues. The CDR3 DNA follows: TGTGCCAGCAAGGCCGCTAGCAGGGGTGAGCAGTTCTTC. Its translation is CASKAASRGEQFF.

This clonotype has only a few counts. The chain employs TRBV12-3 or TRBV12-4 and TRBJ1-2; D ambiguous. Trimming removed 6 bases at V and 8 bases at J, with 13 bases between. The CDR3 contains 12 residues. This CDR3 is CASRYGPGGYTF. For the CDR3, the DNA is TGTGCCAGCAGATATGGACCAGGAGGCTACACCTTC.

V is TRBV10-3 and J is TRBJ1-1; D perhaps matches TRBD1 (5 bases). V was trimmed by 4 bases and J by 6 bases, leaving 9 bases between them. The germline V gene has CDR1 ENHRY and CDR2 SYGVKD. The CDR3 is 12 residues long. The chain's CDR3 is CAISVGGAEAFF. CDR3 coding DNA: TGTGCCATCAGTGTCGGAGGGGCTGAAGCTTTCTTT.

J is TRBJ1-2 and V is TRBV20-1; D possibly corresponds to TRBD1 (5 bases). V shed 3 bases and J shed 3 bases, with 8 bases lying between them. The CDR3 is made up of 12 amino acids. Germline CDR1 and CDR2: DFQATT and SNEGSKA (reference sequence). The CDR3 loop reads CSASAGHYGYTF. The CDR3 region has the DNA TGCAGTGCTAGCGCAGGGCACTATGGCTACACCTTC.

This clonotype was seen only a few times. This sequence joins TRBV5-1 and TRBJ2-5; the D is unclear. Germline V gene data show CDR1 as SGHRS and CDR2 as YFSETQ. V was shortened by 3 bases and J by 4 bases, with 13 bases between the two germline ends. This CDR3 is 14 amino acids long. The CDR3 DNA follows: TGCGCCAGCAGCTCTACCGGAATAGGAGAGACCCAGTACTTC. Its translation is CASSSTGIGETQYF.

The chain links TRBV14 to TRBJ2-3; D perhaps matches TRBD2 (5 bases). The CDR3 is 16 residues long. Germline loops: CDR1 SGHDN, CDR2 FVKESK. V was trimmed by 0 bases and J by 1 base, leaving 11 bases between them. This chain's CDR3 is CASSQDRGGRTDTQYF. In DNA, the CDR3 is TGTGCCAGCAGCCAAGATCGCGGAGGTCGCACAGATACGCAGTATTTT.

This clonotype was detected a few times. This chain uses TRBV20-1 with TRBJ2-7, with 7 bases identical to TRBD2. With V trimmed by 3 bases and J by 6 bases, 11 bases remained unmatched. The germline V gene encodes CDR1 DFQATT and CDR2 SNEGSKA (reference sequence). The CDR3 is 14 amino acids. CDR3 region: CSASFSAGSGEQYF. The CDR3 bases are TGCAGTGCTAGTTTCTCAGCGGGGTCGGGCGAGCAGTACTTC.

A few counts support this clonotype. The CDR3 DNA reads TGCAGTGCTAGAGCCCGCGACTACATTCAGTACTTC. It is translated as CSARARDYIQYF. This chain uses TRBV20-1 with TRBJ2-4, with D hard to call. Trimming removed 1 base from V and 8 bases from J, with 9 bases in between. CDR3 length equals 12 residues. Germline CDR1 reads DFQATT; CDR2 reads SNEGSKA (reference sequence).

This clonotype was seen a handful of times. The genes are TRBV20-1 and TRBJ2-5, with 7 bases identical to TRBD2. The germline CDR1 and CDR2 sequences are DFQATT and SNEGSKA (reference sequence). The CDR3 is 13 residues long. The V segment lost 3 bases and the J segment 1 base; nucleotides outside the gene matches: 2. CDR3 loop: CSASPSGQETQYF. The CDR3 DNA reads as TGCAGTGCTAGCCCTAGCGGCCAAGAGACCCAGTACTTC.

The V call is TRBV7-2, the J call TRBJ1-2; D remains unclear. CDR3 length: 14 amino acids. Germline V gene sequence: CDR1 SGHTA, CDR2 FQGNSA. Trimming left V 1 base short and J 2 bases short, with 8 bases between. CDR3: CASSLGVQNYGYTF. As DNA, the CDR3 is TGTGCCAGCAGCTTAGGCGTACAGAACTATGGCTACACCTTC.

The V and J genes are TRBV20-1 and TRBJ2-3; 10 nucleotides agree with TRBD2. There are 16 residues in the CDR3. Germline CDR1 and CDR2: DFQATT and SNEGSKA (reference sequence). The DNA for the CDR3 is TGCAGCGCTGGGATCGCCATTAGCGGGGGGCGGGATACGCAGTATTTT. Its protein is CSAGIAISGGRDTQYF.

The chain is built from TRBV6-5 and TRBJ1-1, with TRBD1 identical over 8 bases. Trimming cost V 4 bases and J 2 bases; bases outside gene matches: 6. The CDR3 sequence is 15 residues long. Per the germline V gene, CDR1 is MNHEY and CDR2 is SVGAGI. CDR3 in amino acids: CASSSQGATNTEAFF. CDR3 nucleotides: TGTGCCAGCAGTTCCCAGGGGGCGACTAACACTGAAGCTTTCTTT.

The rearrangement links TRBV7-2 to TRBJ2-3; TRBD2 is a possible D gene (6 bases). CDR1 SGHTA and CDR2 FQGNSA come from the germline V gene. V lost 4 bases to trimming and J lost 7 bases, with 15 bases between them. The CDR3 has 14 amino acids. CDR3 in amino acids: CASSSGGSSNTQYF. In nucleotides, the CDR3 is TGTGCCAGCAGCTCCGGGGGAAGCTCGAATACGCAGTATTTT.

This clonotype was counted only a few times. V is TRBV10-3 and J is TRBJ2-1; 8 positions match TRBD2. Germline lookup yields CDR1 ENHRY and CDR2 SYGVKD. CDR3 length: 17 amino acids. V gave up 2 bases and J gave up 0 bases; unmatched junction bases: 6. The CDR3: CAISERRREDSYNEQFF. CDR3 in DNA: TGTGCCATCAGTGAGAGGCGGCGGGAGGACTCCTACAATGAGCAGTTCTTC.

The V and J genes are TRBV20-1 and TRBJ1-4, with a possible D match to TRBD1 (6 bases). The CDR3 has 13 amino acids. The V and J ends lost 8 bases and 8 bases respectively, with 18 bases between them. The germline V gene encodes CDR1 DFQATT and CDR2 SNEGSKA (reference sequence). The chain's CDR3 is CSLTRRGDEKLFF. The CDR3 DNA reads TGCAGTCTTACACGGAGGGGGGACGAAAAACTGTTTTTT.

The chain recombines TRBV6-2 or TRBV6-3 with TRBJ2-5, with TRBD1 matching over 11 bases. This CDR3 spans 16 amino acids. Germline V gives CDR1 MNHEY, CDR2 SVGEGT. The V and J ends lost 0 bases and 1 base, in that order; junction bases with no gene match: 1. The CDR3 here is CASSYSGTGGQETQYF. The CDR3 coding sequence is TGTGCCAGCAGTTACTCCGGGACAGGGGGCCAAGAGACCCAGTACTTC.

The chain combines TRBV20-1 with TRBJ2-7; possible D gene TRBD1, 5 bases. Germline V lookup: CDR1 DFQATT, CDR2 SNEGSKA (reference sequence). The CDR3 consists of 11 residues. Trimming took off 2 bases at V and 5 bases at J, with 7 bases between the two ends. The CDR3 bases are TGCAGTGCTAGACAGGGCGACGAGCAGTACTTC. It translates to CSARQGDEQYF.

This clonotype was seen only a few times. The chain uses TRBV7-2 and TRBJ2-5; TRBD2 agrees at 10 bases. Trimming took 5 bases from V and 4 from J; bases not matched to a gene: 10. The CDR3 has 16 amino acids. CDR1 and CDR2 (germline): SGHTA, FQGNSA. The CDR3 sequence is CASSQRNRLAGETQYF. In nucleotides, the CDR3 is TGTGCCAGCAGCCAACGGAACCGACTAGCGGGAGAGACCCAGTACTTC. The whole variable domain, remainder taken from reference TRBV7-2 and TRBJ2-5, is GAGVSQSPSNKVTEKGKDVELRCDPISGHTALYWYRQSLGQGLEFLIYFQGNSAPDKSGLPSDRFSAERTGGSVSTLTIQRTQQEDSAVYLCASSQRNRLAGETQYFGPGTRLLVL.

There are a few counts of this clonotype. The chain joins TRBV20-1 to TRBJ2-1, with 14 bases lining up with TRBD2. The CDR3 length is 15 residues. Germline V gene data show CDR1 as DFQATT and CDR2 as SNEGSKA (reference sequence). V shed 1 base and J 6 bases; nucleotides not matched to a gene: 2. CDR3 in DNA: TGCAGTGCTAGAGCGGGACTAGCGGGAGTCAATGAGCAGTTCTTC. This encodes CSARAGLAGVNEQFF.

The chain links TRBV6-2 or TRBV6-3 to TRBJ2-2; 7 nucleotides align to TRBD2. CDR1 and CDR2 (germline): MNHEY, SVGEGT. This CDR3 contains 16 residues. J lost 4 bases, V lost 5 bases, and 10 bases had no gene match. CDR3: CASSPLSGWGTGELFF. CDR3 DNA sequence: TGTGCCAGCAGTCCCCTTAGCGGGTGGGGCACCGGGGAGCTGTTTTTT.

This clonotype was seen repeatedly, ten times or more. The CDR3 coding sequence is TGCAGTGCTACTGGGGGGGGCTCTGGAAACACCATATATTTT. Translated: CSATGGGSGNTIYF. The chain combines TRBV20-1 with TRBJ1-3; a weak D match, TRBD1 (5 bases). Germline V gene lookup returns CDR1 DFQATT and CDR2 SNEGSKA (reference sequence). CDR3 length: 14 amino acids. V was cut by 4 bases and J by 0 bases, with 10 bases left in between.

CDR3 bases: TGCAGTGCTGACGGGAAGGCAGATACGCAGTATTTT. It codes for CSADGKADTQYF. The chain has TRBV20-1 and TRBJ2-3; D might be TRBD2 (5 bases). From germline, CDR1 is DFQATT and CDR2 SNEGSKA (reference sequence). CDR3 size: 12 residues. The V gene lost 5 bases and the J gene lost 4 bases, with 10 bases spanning the gap.

This clonotype was recorded a few times. This chain uses TRBV7-3 with TRBJ2-4; the D gene could be TRBD1 or TRBD2 (7 bases each). Trimming pared 5 bases from V and 0 bases from J, leaving 17 bases between. Germline values: CDR1 SGHTA, CDR2 FQGTGA. This CDR3 contains 17 residues. The CDR3 sequence: CASSPRGGIGAKNIQYF. In nucleotides, the CDR3 is TGTGCCAGCAGCCCCAGGGGGGGAATAGGAGCCAAAAACATTCAGTACTTC.

This clonotype showed up many times. An end of the junction differs from the germline gene, which may be a read error. The rearrangement joins TRBV5-1 to TRBJ2-7; D may be TRBD2 (6 bases). The CDR3 totals 12 residues. Germline V gene lookup returns CDR1 SGHRS and CDR2 YFSETQ. CDR3 loop: CASSSGGYEQYF. CDR3 sequence (DNA): TGTGCCAGCAGTTCCGGGGGATACGAGCAGTACTTC.

V is TRBV7-9 and J is TRBJ1-1; D gene ambiguous. Germline CDR1 reads SEHNR; CDR2 reads FQNEAQ (reference sequence). The CDR3 runs 14 residues. The V and J ends lost 1 base and 6 bases respectively, with 12 bases between them. The CDR3: CASSLEDTRAEAFF. As DNA, the CDR3 is TGTGCCAGCAGCTTAGAAGACACGAGGGCTGAAGCTTTCTTT.

To note about this clonotype: Relative to the germline gene, one junction end is altered; a read error may explain this. The chain uses TRBV20-1 and TRBJ2-1; 10 nucleotides agree with TRBD2. Germline CDR1 DFQATT, CDR2 SNEGSKA (reference sequence). The CDR3 has 17 residues. The CDR3 spells CCARDGTSGDLYNEQFF. CDR3 nucleotide sequence: TGCTGTGCTAGAGATGGAACTAGCGGGGACCTCTACAATGAGCAGTTCTTC.

This sequence joins TRBV6-5 and TRBJ1-2, with unresolved D. CDR1 and CDR2 (germline): MNHEY, SVGAGI. CDR3 length equals 12 residues. Trimming pared 5 bases from V and 4 bases from J, leaving 8 bases between. CDR3 nucleotide sequence: TGTGCCAGCAGTCAGAACACCTATGGCTACACCTTC. This sequence encodes CASSQNTYGYTF.